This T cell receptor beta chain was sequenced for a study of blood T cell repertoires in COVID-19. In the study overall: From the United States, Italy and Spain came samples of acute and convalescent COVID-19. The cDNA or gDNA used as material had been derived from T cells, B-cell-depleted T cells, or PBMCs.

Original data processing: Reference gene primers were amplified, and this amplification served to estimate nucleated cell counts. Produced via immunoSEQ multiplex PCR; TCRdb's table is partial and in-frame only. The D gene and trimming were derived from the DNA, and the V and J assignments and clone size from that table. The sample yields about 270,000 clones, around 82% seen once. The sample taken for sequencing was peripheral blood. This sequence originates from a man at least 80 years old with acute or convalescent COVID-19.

The CDR3 coding sequence is TGTGCCAGCAGCCCGCCGGGACAGGGGGCGTCTACAAATGGCTACACCTTC. It translates to CASSPPGQGASTNGYTF. The chain combines TRBV5-4 with TRBJ1-2; TRBD1 aligns across 12 bases. The germline CDR1 and CDR2 sequences are SGHNT and YYREEE (reference sequence). The V gene end was trimmed by 4 bases and the J gene end by 6 bases; junction bases not matched to a gene: 13. The CDR3 spans 17 residues.